This entry concerns a single T cell receptor (beta chain). As yet, its antigen is unknown. Sequencing was performed with immunoSEQ multiplex PCR; in TCRdb, only in-frame clones are kept and a portion is missing. The sample holds roughly 1,800,000 clones, around 96% seen once. The data are from a study of shared clonotypes between healthy human individuals. Overall study: Three plates were used per donor for CD4 naive, three for CD4 memory, two for CD8 naive and one for CD8 memory.

Whole-study findings and limits: The generation probabilities recorded for non-shared clonotypes fell below those of clonotypes shared by all four donors. Clonotype sharing among donors, it was expected, would be affected by sequencing depth.

CD45RO-negative, CCR7-selected cells formed the naive CD8 fraction, which excluded terminally differentiated effector memory CD45RA+ cells. Trimming cost V 2 bases and J 6 bases; bases outside gene matches: 7. Germline assignment: CDR1 SGHVT and CDR2 SQSDAQ. CDR3 length: 15 residues. This clonotype was obtained from a man aged 18 to 29 in good health. Specimen: naive CD8+ T cells sorted from blood. The chain has TRBV7-4 and TRBJ1-5; the match to TRBD1 covers 7 bases. This chain's CDR3 is CASSLWVRGCQPQHF. The CDR3 DNA is TGTGCCAGCAGCTTATGGGTCAGGGGGTGTCAGCCCCAGCATTTT.